This T cell receptor (beta chain) was found in a study of response to subunit inactivated influenza vaccine. Overall study findings and caveats: The authors suggested that few new T cells are recruited per seasonal influenza vaccination.

The germline gives CDR1 MNHEY, CDR2 SVGEGT. The CDR3 is made up of 14 amino acids. Trimming pared 5 bases from V and 7 bases from J, leaving 18 bases between. A word on this clonotype: Antigen unknown.

TCRdb independently ran MiXCR on the RT-PCR reads; one entry per CDR3 protein. The sample includes 560,000 or so distinct CDR3 sequences, approximately 7.1% of them seen just once. The sequence was collected from a man in his fifties or sixties who received an inactivated influenza vaccine. This material consisted of PBMCs from blood, taken less than 30 months after vaccination. This rearrangement joins TRBV6-2 or TRBV6-3 to TRBJ2-7, with D perhaps matching TRBD1 or TRBD2 (5 bases each). The CDR3 DNA follows: TGTGCCAGCAGTACTCACCGGGACCTGGGAGAGCAGTACTTC. Translated, it gives CASSTHRDLGEQYF.